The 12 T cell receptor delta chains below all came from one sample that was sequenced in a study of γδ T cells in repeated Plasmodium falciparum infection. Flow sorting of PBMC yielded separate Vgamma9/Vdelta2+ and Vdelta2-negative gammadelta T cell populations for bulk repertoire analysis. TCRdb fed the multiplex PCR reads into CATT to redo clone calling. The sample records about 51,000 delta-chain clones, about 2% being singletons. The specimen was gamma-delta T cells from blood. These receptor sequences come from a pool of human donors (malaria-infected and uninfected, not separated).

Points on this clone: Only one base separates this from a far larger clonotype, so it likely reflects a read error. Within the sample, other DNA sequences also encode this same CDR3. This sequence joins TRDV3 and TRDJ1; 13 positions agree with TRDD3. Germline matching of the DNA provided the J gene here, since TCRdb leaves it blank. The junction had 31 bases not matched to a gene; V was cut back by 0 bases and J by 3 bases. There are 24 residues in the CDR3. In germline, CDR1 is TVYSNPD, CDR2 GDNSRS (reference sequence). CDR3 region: CAFSLPDQGLPTSTGGYEADKLIF. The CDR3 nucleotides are TGTGCCTTTAGCTTACCAGATCAGGGCCTTCCTACCAGTACTGGGGGATACGAGGCCGATAAACTCATCTTT.

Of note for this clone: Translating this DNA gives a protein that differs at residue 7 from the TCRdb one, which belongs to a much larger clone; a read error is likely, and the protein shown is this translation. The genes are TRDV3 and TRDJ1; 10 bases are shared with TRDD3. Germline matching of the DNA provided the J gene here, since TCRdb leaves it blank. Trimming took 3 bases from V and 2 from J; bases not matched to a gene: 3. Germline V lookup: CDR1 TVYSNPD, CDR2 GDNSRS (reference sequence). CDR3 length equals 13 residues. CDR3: CAFVWGITDKLIF. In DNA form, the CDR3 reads TGTGCCTTCGTCTGGGGGATAACCGATAAACTCATCTTT.

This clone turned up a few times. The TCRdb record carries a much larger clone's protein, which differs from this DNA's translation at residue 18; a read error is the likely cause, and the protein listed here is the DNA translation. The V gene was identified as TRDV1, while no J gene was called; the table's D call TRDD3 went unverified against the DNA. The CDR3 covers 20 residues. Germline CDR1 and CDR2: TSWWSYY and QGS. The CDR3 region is CALGEPLPTPTGGYRDKPIF. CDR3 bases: TGTGCTCTTGGGGAACCATTGCCGACTCCAACTGGGGGATACCGCGATAAACCCATCTTT.

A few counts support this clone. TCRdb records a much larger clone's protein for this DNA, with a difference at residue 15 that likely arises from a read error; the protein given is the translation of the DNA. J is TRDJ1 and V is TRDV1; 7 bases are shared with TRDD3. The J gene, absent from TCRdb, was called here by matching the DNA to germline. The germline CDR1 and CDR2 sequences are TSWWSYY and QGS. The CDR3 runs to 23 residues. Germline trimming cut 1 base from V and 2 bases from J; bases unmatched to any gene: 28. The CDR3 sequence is CALGEPRSASQGYWRILTDKLIF. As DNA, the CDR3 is TGTGCTCTTGGGGAACCTCGGTCCGCCTCACAGGGATACTGGAGGATACTGACCGATAAACTCATCTTT.

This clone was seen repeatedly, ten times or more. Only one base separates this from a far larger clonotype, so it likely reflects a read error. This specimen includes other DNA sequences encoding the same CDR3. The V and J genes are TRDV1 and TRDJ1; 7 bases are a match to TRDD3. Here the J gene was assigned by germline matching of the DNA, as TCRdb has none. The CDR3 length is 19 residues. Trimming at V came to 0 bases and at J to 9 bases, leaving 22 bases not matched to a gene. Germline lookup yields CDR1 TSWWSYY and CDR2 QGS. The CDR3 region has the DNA TGTGCTCTTGGGGAACTTAGGGCCCCTCCAAATTCTGGGGGGTACGAACTCATCTTT. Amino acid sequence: CALGELRAPPNSGGYELIF.

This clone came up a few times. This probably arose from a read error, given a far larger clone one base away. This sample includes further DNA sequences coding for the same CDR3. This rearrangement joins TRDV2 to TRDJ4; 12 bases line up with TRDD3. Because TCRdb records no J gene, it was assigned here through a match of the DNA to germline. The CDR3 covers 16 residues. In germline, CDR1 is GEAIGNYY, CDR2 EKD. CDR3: CACDTVWGIRDRPLIF. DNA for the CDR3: TGTGCCTGCGACACGGTCTGGGGGATACGTGACAGACCCCTGATCTTT.

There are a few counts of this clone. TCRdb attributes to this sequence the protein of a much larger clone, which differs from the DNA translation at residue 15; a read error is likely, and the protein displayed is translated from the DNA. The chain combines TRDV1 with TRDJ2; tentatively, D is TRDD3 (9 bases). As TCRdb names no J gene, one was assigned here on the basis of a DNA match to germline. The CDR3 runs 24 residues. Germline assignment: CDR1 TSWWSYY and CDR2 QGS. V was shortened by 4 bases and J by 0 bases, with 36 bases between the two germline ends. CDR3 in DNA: TGTGCTCTTGGGGGACCTCTTCCTACGTCCTGCTCCTGGGGGATGGAGGCTTTGACAGCACAACTCTTCTTT. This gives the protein CALGGPLPTSCSWGMEALTAQLFF.

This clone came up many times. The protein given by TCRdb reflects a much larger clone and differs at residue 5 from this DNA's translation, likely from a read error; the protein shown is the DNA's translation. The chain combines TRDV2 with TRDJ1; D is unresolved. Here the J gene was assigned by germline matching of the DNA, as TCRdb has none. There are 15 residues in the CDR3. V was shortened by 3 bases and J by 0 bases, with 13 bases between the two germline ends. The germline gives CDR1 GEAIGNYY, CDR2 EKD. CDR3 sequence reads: CACDAVQRNTDKLIF. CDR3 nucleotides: TGTGCCTGTGACGCCGTCCAGCGTAACACCGATAAACTCATCTTT.

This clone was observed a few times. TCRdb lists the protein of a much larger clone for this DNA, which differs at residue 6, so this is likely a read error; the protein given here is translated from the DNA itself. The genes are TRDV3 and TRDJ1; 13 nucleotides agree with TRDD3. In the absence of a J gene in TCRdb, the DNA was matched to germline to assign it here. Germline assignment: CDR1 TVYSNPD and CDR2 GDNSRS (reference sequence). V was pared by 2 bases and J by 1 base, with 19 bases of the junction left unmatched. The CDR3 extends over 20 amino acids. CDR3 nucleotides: TGTGCCTTTCAGCGCTCGCTACTGGGGGATACGCATGAGGGCACCGATAAACTCATCTTT. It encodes CAFQRSLLGDTHEGTDKLIF.

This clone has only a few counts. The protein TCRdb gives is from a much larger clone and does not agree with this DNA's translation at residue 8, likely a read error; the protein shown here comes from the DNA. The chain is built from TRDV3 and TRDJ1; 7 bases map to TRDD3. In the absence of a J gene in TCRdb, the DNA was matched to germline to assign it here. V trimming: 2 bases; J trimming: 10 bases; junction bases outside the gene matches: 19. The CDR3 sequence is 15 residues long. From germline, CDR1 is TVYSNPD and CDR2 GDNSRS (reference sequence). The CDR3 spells CAFSPLGNMRPGLIF. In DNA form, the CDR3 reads TGTGCCTTTTCTCCACTGGGGAATATGCGGCCAGGACTCATCTTT.

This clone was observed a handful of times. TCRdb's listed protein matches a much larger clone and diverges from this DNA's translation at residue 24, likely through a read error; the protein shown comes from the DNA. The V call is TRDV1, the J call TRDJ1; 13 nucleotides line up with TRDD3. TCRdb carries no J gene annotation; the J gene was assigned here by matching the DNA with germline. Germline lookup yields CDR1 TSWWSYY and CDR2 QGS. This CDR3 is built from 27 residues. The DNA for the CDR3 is TGTGCTCTTGGGGAATTTTCCTCCTTTTCCTTGCGGGTGAACTGGGGGATACGAGATGAGGGAACCGATAGACTCATCTTT. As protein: CALGEFSSFSLRVNWGIRDEGTDRLIF.

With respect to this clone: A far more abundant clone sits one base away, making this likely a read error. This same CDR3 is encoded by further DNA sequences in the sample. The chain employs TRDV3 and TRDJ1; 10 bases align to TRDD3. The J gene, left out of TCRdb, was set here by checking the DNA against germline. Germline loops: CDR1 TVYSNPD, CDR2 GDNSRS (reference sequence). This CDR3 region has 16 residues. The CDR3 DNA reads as TGTGCCTGTGTTTTACTGGGGGATTTGTACACCGACAAACTCATCTTT. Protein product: CACVLLGDLYTDKLIF.